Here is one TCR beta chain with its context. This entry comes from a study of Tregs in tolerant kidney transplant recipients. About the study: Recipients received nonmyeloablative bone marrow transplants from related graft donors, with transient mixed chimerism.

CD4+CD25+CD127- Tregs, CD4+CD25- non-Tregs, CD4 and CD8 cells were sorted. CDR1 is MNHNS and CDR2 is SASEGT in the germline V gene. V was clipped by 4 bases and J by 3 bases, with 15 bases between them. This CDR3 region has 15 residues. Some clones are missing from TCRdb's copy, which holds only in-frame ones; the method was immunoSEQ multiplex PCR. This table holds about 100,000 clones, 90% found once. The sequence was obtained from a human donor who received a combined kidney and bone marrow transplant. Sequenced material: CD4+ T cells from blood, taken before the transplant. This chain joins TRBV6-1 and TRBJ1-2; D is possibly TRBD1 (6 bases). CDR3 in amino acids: CASSGQGQSDYGYTF. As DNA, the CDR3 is TGTGCCAGCAGTGGTCAAGGACAGAGTGACTATGGCTACACCTTC.